This TCR beta chain stems from a study of cytomegalovirus exposure and HLA in healthy donors. Findings and caveats of the study: According to a later analysis, most TCR beta chains associated with CMV appeared HLA-restricted. It was only CMV serostatus that was available as immune exposure information.

The PCR had 60 Vbeta and 13 Jbeta primers. TCRdb keeps only in-frame clones here, not all; method: immunoSEQ multiplex PCR. In the table there are about 140,000 clones, about 75% of which are singletons. From germline, CDR1 is SEHNR and CDR2 FQNEAQ (reference sequence). CDR3 length equals 15 residues. Trimming removed 2 bases at V and 8 bases at J, with 18 bases between. Comments on this clone: Its matching antigen is unknown.

Sample: PBMCs. The V gene is TRBV7-9, the J gene TRBJ1-2; TRBD1 might be the D (6 bases). This clonotype was obtained from a man younger than 30 in good health and CMV-seronegative. The DNA of the CDR3 is TGTGCCAGCAGCTTAAGGACCACAGGGTCCCAAGGCTACACCTTC. It is translated as CASSLRTTGSQGYTF.